Below are 29 T cell receptor beta chains sequenced from a single sample in a study of T-cell memory formation after mild COVID-19. TCRdb reanalysed the 5' RACE reads using MiXCR and keeps one entry per CDR3 protein. The profile covers about 260,000 distinct CDR3 sequences, with around 15% appearing a single time and more than 20% taken by the ten largest. The material sequenced was PBMCs or a T cell subset sorted from them (not recorded which). The receptors were sampled from a man aged 18 to 30 who had mild COVID-19 (a few samples of this study predate the infection). Cell type and time point are not known.

This chain joins TRBV11-3 and TRBJ2-7; D is unresolved. Germline V gives CDR1 SGHNT, CDR2 YENEEA. This CDR3 has 14 amino acids. V was pared by 1 base and J by 3 bases, with 10 bases between. This chain's CDR3 is CASSLVVVGYEQYF. Written as DNA, the CDR3 is TGTGCCAGCAGCTTAGTGGTAGTCGGCTACGAGCAGTACTTC.

There are a few counts of this clonotype. The rearrangement uses TRBV12-3 or TRBV12-4 and TRBJ2-2, with 7 bases identical to TRBD2. After removal of 4 bases from V and 2 bases from J, the junction contained 7 bases not matched to a gene. This CDR3 has 16 amino acids. CDR3 loop: CASSSAGAANTGELFF. The CDR3 coding sequence is TGTGCCAGCAGTTCCGCGGGAGCAGCTAACACCGGGGAGCTGTTTTTT.

The V gene is TRBV6-5, the J gene TRBJ1-2, with a tentative D call TRBD1 (5 bases). This CDR3 spans 13 amino acids. Per germline, CDR1 MNHEY and CDR2 SVGAGI. V lost 6 bases and J lost 1, with 9 bases in between. The CDR3, as DNA: TGTGCCAGCAGAAGACAGCTTAACTATGGCTACACCTTC. Amino acid sequence: CASRRQLNYGYTF.

The table lists this clonotype with many counts. Mismatch with germline at one junction end may stem from a read error. The CDR3 loop reads CASSLGGANYGYTF. In DNA, the CDR3 is TGTGCCAGCAGCTTGGGGGGGGCTAACTATGGCTACACCTTC. The rearrangement links TRBV5-1 to TRBJ1-2; perhaps TRBD1 as D (5 bases). CDR1 and CDR2 (germline): SGHRS, YFSETQ. CDR3 length: 14 residues.

The chain couples TRBV24-1 to TRBJ2-1; no definite D call. V was trimmed by 5 bases and J by 6 bases, leaving 10 bases between them. This CDR3 is 13 amino acids long. Per the germline V gene, CDR1 is KGHDR and CDR2 is SFDVKD. The DNA for the CDR3 is TGTGCCACCAGTGCCCCCTGGGCCAATGAGCAGTTCTTC. Its translation is CATSAPWANEQFF.

V is TRBV5-1 and J is TRBJ2-1, with 13 bases fitting TRBD2. With 3 bases clipped from V and 7 bases from J, the junction kept 4 bases outside the gene matches. Germline V CDR1 and CDR2: SGHRS, YFSETQ. The CDR3 consists of 15 residues. The CDR3 reads CASSSTSGGANEQFF. The CDR3 DNA reads as TGCGCCAGCAGCTCTACTAGCGGGGGGGCAAATGAGCAGTTCTTC.

This chain connects TRBV30 to TRBJ2-1, with TRBD1 identical over 8 bases. The CDR3 covers 14 residues. After removal of 7 bases from V and 2 bases from J, the junction contained 7 bases not matched to a gene. CDR1 is GTSNPN, CDR2 SVGIG, per germline (reference sequence). Written as DNA, the CDR3 is TGTGCCTTCCACGACAGGGGAACCTACAATGAGCAGTTCTTC. This codes for CAFHDRGTYNEQFF.

Comment on this clonotype: A read error may account for a junction end that differs from germline. The V call is TRBV7-9, the J call TRBJ1-2, with D unresolved. The CDR3 has 17 residues. CDR1 and CDR2 from the germline V gene are SEHNR and FQNEAQ (reference sequence). In DNA, the CDR3 is TGTGCCAGAAGCTTAGGTGGCCGGACGGGGAACAACTATGGCTACACCTTC. This translates into CARSLGGRTGNNYGYTF. Looking up the rest from reference TRBV7-9 and TRBJ1-2 gives the full variable domain: DTGVSQNPRHKITKRGQNVTFRCDPISEHNRLYWYRQTLGQGPEFLTYFQNEAQLEKSRLLSDRFSAERPKGSFSTLEIQRTEQGDSAMYLCARSLGGRTGNNYGYTFGSGTRLTVV.

At least ten counts were recorded for this clonotype. The V gene is TRBV4-3, the J gene TRBJ2-3, with 8 bases matching TRBD2. This CDR3 comprises 15 residues. In germline, CDR1 is LGHNA, CDR2 YSLEER. Trimming cost V 5 bases and J 3 bases; bases outside gene matches: 7. The CDR3 sequence is CASSYNGGATDTQYF. The DNA for the CDR3 is TGCGCCAGCAGCTACAACGGGGGGGCAACAGATACGCAGTATTTT.

V gene TRBV7-9 combines with J gene TRBJ1-1; TRBD1 matches at 9 bases. The junction had 5 bases not matched to a gene; V was cut back by 10 bases and J by 5 bases. The germline gives CDR1 SEHNR, CDR2 FQNEAQ (reference sequence). The length of the CDR3 is 12 residues. CDR3 loop: CATGQGRTEAFF. Here the CDR3 DNA reads TGTGCCACGGGACAGGGACGGACTGAAGCTTTCTTT.

This sequence joins TRBV7-2 and TRBJ2-2; D perhaps matches TRBD1 (6 bases). Germline-derived CDR1 and CDR2 are SGHTA and FQGNSA. V was pared by 7 bases and J by 7 bases, with 10 bases between. The CDR3 is made up of 12 amino acids. CDR3 nucleotide sequence: TGTGCCAGCATCAGGGGCGGCGGGGAGCTGTTTTTT. Encoded protein: CASIRGGGELFF.

V is TRBV6-5 and J is TRBJ1-6; unclear D gene. Germline lookup yields CDR1 MNHEY and CDR2 SVGAGI. The length of the CDR3 is 18 residues. V lost 4 bases, J lost 0 bases, and 16 bases lay in between. CDR3 nucleotides: TGTGCCAGCAGTTTCCCTTTTTTGGGAAGCTCCTATAATTCACCCCTCCACTTT. It encodes CASSFPFLGSSYNSPLHF.

This clonotype was seen repeatedly, ten times or more. The CDR3: CASSQVGLAKGTQYF. The CDR3 DNA follows: TGCGCCAGCAGCCAAGTAGGGCTAGCGAAGGGTACGCAGTATTTT. This chain connects TRBV4-1 to TRBJ2-3; D perhaps matches TRBD2 (6 bases). Germline CDR1 is MGHRA and CDR2 is YSYEKL. This CDR3 is 15 amino acids long. Trimming cost V 1 base and J 8 bases, with 16 bases left between them.

For this clonotype: This may be a read error, as it is one base from a much larger clone. The rearrangement links TRBV3-1 to TRBJ1-2, with D possibly matching TRBD1 (5 bases). CDR1 LGHDT and CDR2 YNNKEL come from the germline V gene (reference sequence). The CDR3 length is 13 residues. Trimming took off 4 bases at V and 1 base at J, with 7 bases between the two ends. CDR3 in amino acids: CASSPDNNYGYTF. DNA for the CDR3: TGTGCCAGCAGCCCGGACAATAACTATGGCTACACCTTC.

The J gene is TRBJ1-6, the V gene TRBV5-6; TRBD1 might be the D (6 bases). V dropped 0 bases and J dropped 0 bases, with 13 bases sitting between them. This CDR3 has 18 residues. CDR1 SGHDT and CDR2 YYEEEE come from the germline V gene. The CDR3 loop is CASSLVGQRSSYNSPLHF. The CDR3 region has the DNA TGTGCCAGCAGCTTGGTGGGACAACGGAGCTCCTATAATTCACCCCTCCACTTT.

This clonotype occurred a few times. J is TRBJ1-1 and V is TRBV7-3, with D perhaps matching TRBD1 (6 bases). The CDR3 loop spans 12 amino acids. V lost 5 bases and J lost 8, with 12 bases in between. Germline assignment: CDR1 SGHTA and CDR2 FQGTGA. CDR3 DNA sequence: TGTGCCAGCAGCATGACAGGAGTAGAAGCTTTCTTT. This translates into CASSMTGVEAFF.

The chain employs TRBV14 and TRBJ2-7, with 7 bases that match TRBD1. Germline loops: CDR1 SGHDN, CDR2 FVKESK. V lost 4 bases and J lost 5; bases outside the gene matches: 8. This CDR3 contains 14 residues. CDR3 in amino acids: CASSPRQGINEQYF. The CDR3 DNA sequence: TGTGCCAGCAGCCCACGACAGGGAATAAACGAGCAGTACTTC.

This clonotype was seen at least ten times. This chain links TRBV4-1 with TRBJ2-3; 10 positions agree with TRBD2. With 0 bases clipped from V and 8 bases from J, the junction kept 5 bases outside the gene matches. CDR3 size: 15 residues. The germline V gene encodes CDR1 MGHRA and CDR2 YSYEKL. CDR3 in amino acids: CASSQDRGLAPTQYF. CDR3 bases: TGCGCCAGCAGCCAAGATCGGGGACTAGCGCCTACGCAGTATTTT.

At least ten counts were recorded for this clonotype. This rearrangement joins TRBV5-1 to TRBJ2-2; D call uncertain. V shed 0 bases and J shed 0 bases, with 30 bases lying between them. Germline V gene sequence: CDR1 SGHRS, CDR2 YFSETQ. CDR3 length: 23 amino acids. The CDR3 DNA follows: TGCGCCAGCAGCTTGGCCGTAGAAAAAGACTCCTGGGTCCCGCATGCGAACACCGGGGAGCTGTTTTTT. This gives the protein CASSLAVEKDSWVPHANTGELFF.

This clonotype was counted a few times. The genes are TRBV5-1 and TRBJ2-7; 7 bases align to TRBD1. The CDR3 contains 12 residues. Germline assignment: CDR1 SGHRS and CDR2 YFSETQ. Trimming took 2 bases from V and 5 from J; bases not matched to a gene: 1. The CDR3 here is CASSLQGNEQYF. The CDR3 DNA sequence: TGCGCCAGCAGCTTACAGGGGAACGAGCAGTACTTC.

The chain combines TRBV24-1 with TRBJ2-3; 12 bases map to TRBD2. V was pared by 4 bases and J by 5 bases, with 3 bases of the junction left unmatched. There are 15 residues in the CDR3. CDR1 KGHDR and CDR2 SFDVKD come from the germline V gene. The CDR3 spells CATSDRGLAGDTQYF. The CDR3 nucleotides are TGTGCCACCAGTGACCGGGGACTAGCGGGAGATACGCAGTATTTT.

In its sample, this clonotype was seen many times. The gene calls are TRBV6-2 or TRBV6-3 and TRBJ2-7, with a tentative D call TRBD1 (5 bases). The length of the CDR3 is 14 residues. The V and J ends lost 2 bases and 7 bases respectively, with 15 bases between them. CDR1 is MNHEY and CDR2 is SVGEGT in the germline V gene. CDR3 DNA: TGTGCCAGCAGTTACGGGCCAGGGCGATGGGAGCAGTACGTC. This gives the protein CASSYGPGRWEQYV.

This clonotype has just a few counts. The chain has TRBV24-1 and TRBJ2-5; no clear D gene. CDR1 is KGHDR, CDR2 SFDVKD, per germline. Trimming removed 9 bases at V and 5 bases at J, with 9 bases between. This CDR3 is built from 11 residues. This chain's CDR3 is CATEYLETQYF. The CDR3 DNA sequence: TGTGCCACCGAGTATTTGGAGACCCAGTACTTC.

This clonotype has more than one count but fewer than ten. The rearrangement links TRBV20-1 to TRBJ2-5, with unresolved D. CDR1 is DFQATT, CDR2 SNEGSKA, per germline (reference sequence). This CDR3 region has 13 residues. The V gene lost 4 bases and the J gene lost 5 bases, with 14 bases spanning the gap. CDR3 sequence: CSAKIALRETQYF. The CDR3 DNA sequence: TGCAGTGCTAAGATTGCCCTAAGGGAGACCCAGTACTTC.

The chain uses TRBV28 and TRBJ2-1; 10 bases map to TRBD2. V dropped 5 bases and J dropped 6; count of bases not matched to a gene: 4. The CDR3 totals 14 residues. Germline V lookup: CDR1 MDHEN, CDR2 SYDVKM. CDR3 in amino acids: CASSKLAGFNEQFF. Here the CDR3 DNA reads TGTGCCAGCAGTAAACTAGCGGGGTTCAATGAGCAGTTCTTC.

The genes are TRBV6-5 and TRBJ2-7; 10 bases fit TRBD2. The J segment lost 4 bases and the V segment lost 6 bases, leaving 9 bases of the junction unmatched. The CDR3 extends over 15 amino acids. Germline V gene sequence: CDR1 MNHEY, CDR2 SVGAGI. CDR3 sequence (DNA): TGTGCCAGCAGACCTGGGACTAGCGCTTATTACGAGCAGTACGTC. Translation: CASRPGTSAYYEQYV.

The chain carries TRBV12-3 or TRBV12-4 and TRBJ2-2; 10 nucleotides line up with TRBD1. V trimming: 6 bases; J trimming: 8 bases; junction bases outside the gene matches: 12. The CDR3 is 16 amino acids. In nucleotides, the CDR3 is TGTGCCAGCAGGCCGACCGGGACAGGGGTATCGGGGGAGCTGTTTTTT. Its translation is CASRPTGTGVSGELFF.

This clonotype was picked up many times. This chain uses TRBV30 with TRBJ2-3, with 7 bases aligning to TRBD1. This CDR3 comprises 15 residues. After removal of 5 bases from V and 0 bases from J, the junction contained 8 bases not matched to a gene. From germline, CDR1 is GTSNPN and CDR2 SVGIG (reference sequence). DNA of the CDR3: TGTGCCTGGGAAGGGACAGAAGCTAGCACAGATACGCAGTATTTT. Translated: CAWEGTEASTDTQYF.

The gene calls are TRBV4-2 and TRBJ2-2, with D possibly being TRBD1 or TRBD2 (5 bases each). Germline lookup yields CDR1 LGHNA and CDR2 YNFKEQ. Trimming pared 5 bases from V and 4 bases from J, leaving 14 bases between. This CDR3 has 15 residues. CDR3 bases: TGTGCCAGCAGCTATAGGACTGGGACCACCGGGGAGCTGTTTTTT. It encodes CASSYRTGTTGELFF.